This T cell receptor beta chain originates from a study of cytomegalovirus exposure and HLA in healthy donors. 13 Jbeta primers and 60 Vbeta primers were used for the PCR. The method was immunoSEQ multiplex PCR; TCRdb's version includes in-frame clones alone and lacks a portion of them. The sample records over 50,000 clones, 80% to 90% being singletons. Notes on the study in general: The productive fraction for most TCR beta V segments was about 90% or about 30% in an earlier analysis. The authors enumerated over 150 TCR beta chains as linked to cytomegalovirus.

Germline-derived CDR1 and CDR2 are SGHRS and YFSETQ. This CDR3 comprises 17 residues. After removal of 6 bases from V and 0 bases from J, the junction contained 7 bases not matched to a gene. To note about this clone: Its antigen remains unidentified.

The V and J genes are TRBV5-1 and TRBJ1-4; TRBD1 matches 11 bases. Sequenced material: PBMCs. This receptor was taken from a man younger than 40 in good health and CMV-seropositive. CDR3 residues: CASTLGQGAPTNEKLFF. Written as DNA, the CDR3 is TGCGCCAGCACCCTCGGACAGGGGGCTCCAACTAATGAAAAACTGTTTTTT.